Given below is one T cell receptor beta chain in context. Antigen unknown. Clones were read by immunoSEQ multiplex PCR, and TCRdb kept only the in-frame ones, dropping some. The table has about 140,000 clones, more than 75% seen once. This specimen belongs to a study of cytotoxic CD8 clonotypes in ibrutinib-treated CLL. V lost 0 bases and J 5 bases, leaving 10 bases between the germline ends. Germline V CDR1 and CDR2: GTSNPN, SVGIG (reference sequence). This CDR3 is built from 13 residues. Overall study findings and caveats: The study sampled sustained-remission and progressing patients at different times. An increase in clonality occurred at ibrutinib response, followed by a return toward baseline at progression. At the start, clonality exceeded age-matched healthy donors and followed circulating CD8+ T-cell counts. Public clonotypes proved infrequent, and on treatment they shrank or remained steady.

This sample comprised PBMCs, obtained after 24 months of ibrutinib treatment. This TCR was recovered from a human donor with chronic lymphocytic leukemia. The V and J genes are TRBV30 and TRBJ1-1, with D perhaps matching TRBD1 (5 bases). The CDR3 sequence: CAWSVGRGTEAFF. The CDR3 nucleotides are TGTGCCTGGAGTGTGGGCCGGGGGACTGAAGCTTTCTTT.